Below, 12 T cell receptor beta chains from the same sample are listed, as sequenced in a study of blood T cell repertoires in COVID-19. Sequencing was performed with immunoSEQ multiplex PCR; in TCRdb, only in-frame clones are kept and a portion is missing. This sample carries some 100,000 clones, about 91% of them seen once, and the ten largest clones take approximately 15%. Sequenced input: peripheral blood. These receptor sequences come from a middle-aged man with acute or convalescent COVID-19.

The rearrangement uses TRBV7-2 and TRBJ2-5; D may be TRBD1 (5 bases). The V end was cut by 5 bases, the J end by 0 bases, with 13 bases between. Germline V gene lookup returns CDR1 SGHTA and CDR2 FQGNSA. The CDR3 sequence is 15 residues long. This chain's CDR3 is CASSETTANQETQYF. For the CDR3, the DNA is TGTGCCAGCAGCGAAACGACAGCGAACCAAGAGACCCAGTACTTC.

CDR3 amino acids: CASSDREHGYTF. CDR3 coding DNA: TGTGCCAGCAGTGACAGGGAACATGGCTACACCTTC. This chain links TRBV6-1 with TRBJ1-2, with a possible D match to TRBD1 (5 bases). Germline-derived CDR1 and CDR2 are MNHNS and SASEGT. The CDR3 spans 12 residues. Deletions cut 3 bases from V and 6 bases from J, with 8 bases between.

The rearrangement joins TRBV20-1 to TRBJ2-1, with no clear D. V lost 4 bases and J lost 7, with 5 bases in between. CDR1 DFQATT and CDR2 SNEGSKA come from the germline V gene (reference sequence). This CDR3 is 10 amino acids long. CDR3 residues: CSANLNEQFF. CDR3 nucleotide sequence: TGCAGTGCTAATCTGAATGAGCAGTTCTTC.

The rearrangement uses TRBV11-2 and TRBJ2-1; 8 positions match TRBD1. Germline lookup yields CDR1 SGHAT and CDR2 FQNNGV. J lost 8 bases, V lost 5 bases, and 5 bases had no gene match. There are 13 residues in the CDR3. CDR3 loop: CASSRTGPDEQFF. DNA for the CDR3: TGTGCCAGCAGCCGGACAGGGCCGGATGAGCAGTTCTTC. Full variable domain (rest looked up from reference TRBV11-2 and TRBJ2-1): EAGVAQSPRYKIIEKRQSVAFWCNPISGHATLYWYQQILGQGPKLLIQFQNNGVVDDSQLPKDRFSAERLKGVDSTLKIQPAKLEDSAVYLCASSRTGPDEQFFGPGTRLTVL.

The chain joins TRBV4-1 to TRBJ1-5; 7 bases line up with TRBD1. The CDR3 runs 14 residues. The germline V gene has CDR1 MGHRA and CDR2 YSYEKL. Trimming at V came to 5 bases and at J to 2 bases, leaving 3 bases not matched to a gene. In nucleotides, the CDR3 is TGCGCCAGCAGCAGTGACAGGGGCAATCAGCCCCAGCATTTT. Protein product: CASSSDRGNQPQHF.

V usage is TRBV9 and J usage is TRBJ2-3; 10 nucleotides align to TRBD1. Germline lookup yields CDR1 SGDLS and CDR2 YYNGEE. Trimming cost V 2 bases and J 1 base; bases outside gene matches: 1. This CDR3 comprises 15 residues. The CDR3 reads CASSVGTGGTDTQYF. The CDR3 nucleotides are TGTGCCAGCAGCGTGGGGACAGGGGGCACAGATACGCAGTATTTT.

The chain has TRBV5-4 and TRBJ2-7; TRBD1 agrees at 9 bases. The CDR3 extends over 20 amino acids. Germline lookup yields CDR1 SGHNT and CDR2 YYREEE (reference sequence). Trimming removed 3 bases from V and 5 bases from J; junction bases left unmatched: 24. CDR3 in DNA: TGTGCCAGCAGCTCGGGCGGTCAAACAGGGGGCGCCTTCAAAACGAACGAGCAGTACTTC. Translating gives CASSSGGQTGGAFKTNEQYF.

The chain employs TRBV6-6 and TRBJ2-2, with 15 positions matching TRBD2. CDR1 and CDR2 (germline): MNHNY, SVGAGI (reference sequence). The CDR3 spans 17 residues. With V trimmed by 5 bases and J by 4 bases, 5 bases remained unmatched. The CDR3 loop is CASSPGTSGGTTGELFF. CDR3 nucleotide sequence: TGTGCCAGCAGTCCCGGGACTAGCGGGGGGACCACCGGGGAGCTGTTTTTT.

Here the CDR3 DNA reads TGTGCCAGCGAGACAGGGGTCAATGAGCAGTTCTTC. It yields the protein CASETGVNEQFF. The J gene is TRBJ2-1, the V gene TRBV2, with 8 nucleotides matching TRBD1. This CDR3 spans 12 amino acids. V shed 8 bases, J shed 6 bases, and the junction held 3 bases outside the gene matches. From germline, CDR1 is SNHLY and CDR2 FYNNEI.

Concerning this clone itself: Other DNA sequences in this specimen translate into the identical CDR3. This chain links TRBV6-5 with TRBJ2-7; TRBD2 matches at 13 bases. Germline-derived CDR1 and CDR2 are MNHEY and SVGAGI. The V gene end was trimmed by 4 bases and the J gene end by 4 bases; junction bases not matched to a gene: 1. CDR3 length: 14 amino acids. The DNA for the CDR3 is TGTGCCAGCAGTTGGACTAGCGGGGGATACGAGCAGTACTTC. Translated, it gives CASSWTSGGYEQYF.

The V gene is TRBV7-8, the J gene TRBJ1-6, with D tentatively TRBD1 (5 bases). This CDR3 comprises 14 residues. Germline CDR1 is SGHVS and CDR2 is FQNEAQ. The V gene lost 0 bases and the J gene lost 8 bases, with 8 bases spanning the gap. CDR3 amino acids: CASSLAGTYSPLHF. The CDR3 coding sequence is TGTGCCAGCAGCTTAGCCGGGACTTATTCACCCCTCCACTTT.

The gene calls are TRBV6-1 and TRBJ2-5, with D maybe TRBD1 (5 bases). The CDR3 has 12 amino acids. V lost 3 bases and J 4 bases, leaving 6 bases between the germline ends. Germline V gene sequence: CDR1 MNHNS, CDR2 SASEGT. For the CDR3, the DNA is TGTGCCAGCAGTGAGACAGTAGAGACCCAGTACTTC. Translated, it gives CASSETVETQYF.